This TCR beta chain is drawn from a study of CXCR3-negative and CXCR3-positive naive CD8 T cells. The study's findings and limits: Memory CD8+ cells showed much lower diversity, while both naive subsets displayed comparably high diversity.

With respect to this clonotype: The antigen remains undetermined.

The libraries of TRB cDNA were prepared using 5' RACE with UMI labels. TCRdb reprocessed the 5' RACE reads and keeps a single row for each CDR3 protein, giving no DNA. This sample's table reports 100,000 to 150,000 distinct CDR3 sequences. This CDR3 comprises 16 residues. CDR1 is SGHVS, CDR2 FQNEAQ, per germline. V and J are TRBV7-8 and TRBJ2-7; the D call of TRBD1 rests on TCRdb alone, since no DNA is present to check it. This TCR was sampled from a human donor in good health. Some clones in this sample may be carry-over from other donors' samples. Sequenced material: naive CXCR3- CD8+ T cells from blood. Subset: CD45RO-CCR7+CD27+CD95- naive CD8+ T cells lacking CXCR3 (TNR3-). CDR3 sequence: CANSRLGETSSYEQYF.